A selection of T cell receptor beta chains follows, all from one sample in a study of vaccination and CD4 T cells after COVID-19. What these receptors recognize is not known. TCRdb itself ran the PCR reads through MiXCR, one entry per CDR3 protein. The sample carries around 11,000 distinct CDR3 sequences, 77% recorded once. The sequencing input was CD4+ T cells from blood, cultured in vitro. Receptors were obtained from a human donor who had recovered from COVID-19. The CDR3 runs from the conserved cysteine through the conserved F or W. Fields, in order: D gene, clone size, V gene, J gene, CDR3 protein, CDR3 DNA. D genes are given only for firm matches. Some rows have no size entry. The others give once, few or many, or a class for an expanded clone.

>NA|once|TRBV6-5|TRBJ2-7
CASGYSVGEQYF
TGTGCCAGCGGTTATAGCGTAGGCGAGCAGTACTTC
>NA|NA|TRBV11-2|TRBJ2-3
CASGRISATDTQYF
TGTGCCAGCGGCCGAATTAGCGCCACAGATACGCAGTATTTT
>TRBD2|NA|TRBV20-1|TRBJ2-7
CSARTSLAGVREQYF
TGCAGTGCTAGAACCTCTCTAGCGGGAGTTCGGGAGCAGTACTTC
>NA|NA|TRBV20-1|TRBJ2-2
CSAREQLLTGELFF
TGCAGTGCTAGAGAACAACTCCTCACCGGGGAGCTGTTTTTT
>NA|NA|TRBV7-9|TRBJ2-5
CASSLTGPGTQYF
TGTGCCAGCAGCTTAACCGGTCCGGGGACCCAGTACTTC
>TRBD2|NA|TRBV7-2|TRBJ2-5
CASSPWEGSAETQYF
TGTGCCAGCAGCCCATGGGAGGGTAGTGCGGAGACCCAGTACTTC
>NA|NA|TRBV24-1|TRBJ1-2
CATSRVTGSYTF
TGTGCCACCAGTAGGGTAACGGGGAGCTACACCTTC
>NA|few|TRBV2|TRBJ2-5
CASSETAIQETQYF
TGTGCCAGCAGTGAAACAGCAATCCAAGAGACCCAGTACTTC
>NA|NA|TRBV19|TRBJ1-2
CASSIGTDYGYTF
TGTGCCAGTAGTATAGGGACAGATTATGGCTACACCTTC
>TRBD2|NA|TRBV29-1|TRBJ2-5
CSVEGPLAGVGETQYF
TGCAGCGTTGAAGGCCCGCTAGCGGGGGTAGGAGAGACCCAGTACTTC
>TRBD2|NA|TRBV6-1|TRBJ2-2
CASCGRGTGELFF
TGTGCCAGCTGCGGGAGGGGAACCGGGGAGCTGTTTTTT
>NA|NA|TRBV7-2|TRBJ2-2
CASSFYLNTGELFF
TGTGCCAGCAGCTTCTACTTGAACACCGGGGAGCTGTTTTTT
>TRBD1|NA|TRBV5-4|TRBJ2-1
CASSLGDRGWNEQFF
TGTGCCAGCAGCTTAGGGGACAGGGGATGGAATGAGCAGTTCTTC
>NA|few|TRBV7-8|TRBJ1-2
CASSPWTVNYGYTF
TGTGCCAGCAGCCCTTGGACAGTCAACTATGGCTACACCTTC
>NA|NA|TRBV7-2|TRBJ1-5
CVSSPGAYGNQPQHF
TGTGTCAGCAGCCCCGGGGCCTATGGCAATCAGCCCCAGCATTTT
>NA|NA|TRBV7-3|TRBJ1-2
CASSLSRGYGYTF
TGTGCCAGCAGCTTGTCGCGGGGGTATGGCTACACCTTC
>TRBD2|NA|TRBV6-1|TRBJ2-5
CASRLGLAGTETQYF
TGTGCCAGCCGTCTGGGACTAGCGGGAACAGAGACCCAGTACTTC
>NA|NA|TRBV6-2/TRBV6-3|TRBJ2-4
CASSLLAKNIQYF
TGTGCCAGCAGTTTACTAGCCAAAAACATTCAGTACTTC
>TRBD2|once|TRBV6-5|TRBJ2-4
CASSFSGLAGGRGKNIQYF
TGTGCCAGCAGTTTCTCGGGGCTAGCGGGAGGCCGGGGCAAAAACATTCAGTACTTC
>NA|NA|TRBV20-1|TRBJ1-2
CSARDRRLQRGYGYTF
TGCAGTGCTAGAGATCGGCGGCTTCAACGGGGCTATGGCTACACCTTC
>NA|NA|TRBV4-2|TRBJ2-7
CASSQFEVAPREQYF
TGTGCCAGCAGCCAATTCGAGGTAGCGCCCAGAGAGCAGTACTTC
>TRBD2|once|TRBV20-1|TRBJ2-3
CSRGLGGTDTQYF
TGCAGTCGCGGACTAGGTGGCACAGATACGCAGTATTTT
>NA|NA|TRBV7-2|TRBJ2-7
CASSSLENEQYF
TGTGCCAGCAGCTCCCTCGAGAACGAGCAGTACTTC
>NA|NA|TRBV6-4|TRBJ2-3
CASSSDGYFGTDTQYF
TGTGCCAGCAGTTCAGACGGCTATTTCGGCACAGATACGCAGTATTTT
>NA|NA|TRBV28|TRBJ1-3
CASSYSGNTIYF
TGTGCCAGCAGCTACTCTGGAAACACCATATATTTT
>NA|NA|TRBV21-1|TRBJ1-5
CASLPGQSGGAQHF
TGTGCCAGCTTGCCGGGACAATCAGGAGGAGCCCAGCATTTT
>NA|once|TRBV20-1|TRBJ2-7
CSAFKDVPVYEQYF
TGCAGTGCTTTCAAGGACGTCCCCGTTTACGAGCAGTACTTC
>TRBD2|NA|TRBV7-3|TRBJ2-1
CASSLYRTSGPYNEQFF
TGTGCCAGCAGCTTATATAGGACTAGCGGACCCTACAATGAGCAGTTCTTC
>NA|once|TRBV28|TRBJ2-5
CASSPLAAAPQETQYF
TGTGCCAGCAGTCCCTTAGCGGCCGCCCCCCAAGAGACCCAGTACTTC
>NA|few|TRBV5-6|TRBJ2-7
CASRSGRTYEQYF
TGTGCCAGCAGATCGGGACGGACCTACGAGCAGTACTTC
>NA|NA|TRBV12-3/TRBV12-4|TRBJ2-5
CASSFAGTQETQYF
TGTGCCAGCAGTTTTGCAGGGACTCAAGAGACCCAGTACTTC
>NA|NA|TRBV20-1|TRBJ1-4
CSARGVDQQGTNEKLFF
TGCAGTGCTAGAGGAGTCGATCAACAAGGGACTAATGAAAAACTGTTTTTT
>NA|NA|TRBV20-1|TRBJ1-5
CSARDWEYSNQPQHF
TGCAGTGCTAGAGATTGGGAATATAGCAATCAGCCCCAGCATTTT
>NA|NA|TRBV18|TRBJ2-1
CASSRIDNEQFF
TGTGCCAGCTCACGGATAGACAATGAGCAGTTCTTC
>NA|NA|TRBV6-4|TRBJ1-4
CASSDGGTMGEKLFF
TGTGCCAGCAGTGACGGGGGGACGATGGGAGAAAAACTGTTTTTT
>TRBD1|NA|TRBV2|TRBJ1-6
CASRSDRLSPSSYNSPLHF
TGTGCCAGCAGATCGGACAGGCTTTCCCCGAGCTCCTATAATTCACCCCTCCACTTT
>TRBD1|NA|TRBV20-1|TRBJ2-2
CSAPNRDRRAGELFF
TGCAGTGCTCCGAATAGGGACAGACGGGCCGGGGAGCTGTTTTTT
>NA|NA|TRBV5-1|TRBJ2-3
CASSRDSFGEQYF
TGCGCCAGCAGCCGGGACTCCTTTGGGGAGCAGTATTTT
>NA|NA|TRBV28|TRBJ2-7
CASSWPHPQAQYF
TGTGCCAGCAGTTGGCCCCACCCACAGGCGCAGTACTTC
>NA|NA|TRBV7-6|TRBJ1-4
CASSLRREGGKLFF
TGTGCCAGCAGCTTGAGACGGGAGGGCGGAAAACTGTTTTTT
>TRBD1|few|TRBV20-1|TRBJ1-3
CSAVGQGGNTIYF
TGCAGTGCCGTCGGACAGGGAGGAAACACCATATATTTT
>TRBD1|NA|TRBV20-1|TRBJ1-2
CSARPGTGGGYTF
TGCAGTGCGCGCCCCGGGACAGGGGGTGGCTACACCTTC
>NA|once|TRBV6-1|TRBJ1-5
CASSEVGDWGNQPQHF
TGTGCCAGCAGTGAGGTAGGGGATTGGGGCAATCAGCCCCAGCATTTT
>NA|NA|TRBV24-1|TRBJ1-5
CATSETGYHQPQHF
TGTGCCACCAGTGAAACAGGGTACCATCAGCCCCAGCATTTT
>TRBD1|NA|TRBV27|TRBJ2-7
CASSLQGVSYEQYF
TGTGCCAGCAGTTTGCAGGGGGTCTCCTACGAGCAGTACTTC
>NA|NA|TRBV20-1|TRBJ1-5
CSARDWEMSNQPQHF
TGCAGTGCTAGAGATTGGGAGATGAGCAATCAGCCCCAGCATTTT